A single sample gave rise to the 13 T cell receptor beta chains below, sequenced in a study of T-cell memory formation after mild COVID-19. From the 5' RACE reads, TCRdb called clonotypes with MiXCR, one entry per CDR3 protein. The data show 450,000 or so distinct CDR3 sequences, with roughly 25% seen just once and approximately 12% held by the top ten. The sample consisted of PBMCs or a T cell subset sorted from them (not recorded which). These receptors came from an adult woman who had mild COVID-19 (a few samples of this study predate the infection). Cell type and time point are not known.

This clonotype appeared a few times. The V gene is TRBV5-1, the J gene TRBJ2-5; 8 bases fit TRBD2. The CDR3 contains 14 residues. Germline loops: CDR1 SGHRS, CDR2 YFSETQ. V gave up 3 bases and J gave up 4 bases; unmatched junction bases: 5. CDR3: CASSSTSARETQYF. The DNA for the CDR3 is TGCGCCAGCAGCTCGACTAGCGCGAGAGAGACCCAGTACTTC.

This clonotype has a handful of counts. The CDR3 bases are TGCAGCGTTGTTCAGGTTTTAAAAGAGACCCAGTACTTC. This codes for CSVVQVLKETQYF. The V call is TRBV29-1, the J call TRBJ2-5; the D is unclear. This CDR3 is built from 13 residues. Germline assignment: CDR1 SQVTM and CDR2 ANQGSEA. V was trimmed by 4 bases and J by 3 bases, leaving 12 bases between them. The entire variable domain, with the rest obtained from reference TRBV29-1 and TRBJ2-5, is as follows: SAVISQKPSRDICQRGTSLTIQCQVDSQVTMMFWYRQQPGQSLTLIATANQGSEATYESGFVIDKFPISRPNLTFSTLTVSNMSPEDSSIYLCSVVQVLKETQYFGPGTRLLVL.

The chain uses TRBV3-1 and TRBJ1-2; unclear D gene. Germline loops: CDR1 LGHDT, CDR2 YNNKEL (reference sequence). V lost 4 bases and J lost 3, with 18 bases in between. The CDR3 has 16 residues. The CDR3 coding sequence is TGTGCCAGCAGCCCCGGGTCGCCCACGGCCTACTATGGCTACACCTTC. Translated, it gives CASSPGSPTAYYGYTF.

The table lists this clonotype with a few counts. The chain is built from TRBV5-1 and TRBJ2-7, with TRBD1 identical over 7 bases. The V gene end was trimmed by 4 bases and the J gene end by 3 bases; junction bases not matched to a gene: 7. The CDR3 runs 14 residues. Germline V CDR1 and CDR2: SGHRS, YFSETQ. This CDR3 reads CASSVGQRSYEQYF. For the CDR3, the DNA is TGCGCCAGCAGCGTGGGACAGAGAAGCTACGAGCAGTACTTC.

The rearrangement links TRBV9 to TRBJ2-1; 13 bases fit TRBD2. The V gene end was trimmed by 5 bases and the J gene end by 4 bases; junction bases not matched to a gene: 9. Germline CDR1 SGDLS, CDR2 YYNGEE. The CDR3 runs to 17 residues. Here the CDR3 reads CASSAFWTSGGYNEQFF. In DNA form, the CDR3 reads TGTGCCAGCAGTGCTTTCTGGACTAGCGGGGGATACAATGAGCAGTTCTTC.

In this sample, this clonotype turned up a few times. This sequence joins TRBV6-2 or TRBV6-3 and TRBJ2-1; 10 bases map to TRBD1. Trimming took 10 bases from V and 3 from J; bases not matched to a gene: 9. This CDR3 is 15 amino acids long. Looked up from germline, CDR1 is MNHEY and CDR2 is SVGEGT. The CDR3 DNA sequence: TGTGCCACCGGGACAGGGGTCCCCCTCTACAATGAGCAGTTCTTC. It is translated as CATGTGVPLYNEQFF.

The chain employs TRBV24-1 and TRBJ2-2; TRBD2 aligns across 13 bases. Germline V gene data show CDR1 as KGHDR and CDR2 as SFDVKD. The CDR3 sequence is 17 residues long. The trim removed 4 bases at V and 5 bases at J, leaving 6 bases unmatched. The CDR3 DNA is TGTGCCACCAGTGACCTGGGGACTAGCGGGGAAACCGGGGAGCTGTTTTTT. Its protein is CATSDLGTSGETGELFF.

The gene calls are TRBV5-1 and TRBJ2-5; possibly TRBD2 for D (6 bases). Germline V gives CDR1 SGHRS, CDR2 YFSETQ. Trimming cost V 4 bases and J 2 bases, with 15 bases left between them. The CDR3 covers 15 residues. CDR3 amino acids: CASSRQRDSQETQYF. CDR3 coding DNA: TGCGCCAGCAGCCGGCAAAGGGACTCACAAGAGACCCAGTACTTC.

In its sample, this clonotype was seen a few times. The chain recombines TRBV24-1 with TRBJ2-1; a possible D gene is TRBD1 (6 bases). Per germline, CDR1 KGHDR and CDR2 SFDVKD. V was shortened by 3 bases and J by 9 bases, with 14 bases between the two germline ends. The CDR3 length is 14 residues. The CDR3: CATSDPGHKSEQFF. In DNA, the CDR3 is TGTGCCACCAGTGATCCGGGACATAAGAGTGAGCAGTTCTTC.

V and J are TRBV5-1 and TRBJ2-7; 10 bases fit TRBD2. The CDR3 is made up of 15 amino acids. Germline CDR1 SGHRS, CDR2 YFSETQ. V was clipped by 2 bases and J by 0 bases; unmatched bases: 2. The CDR3 sequence is CASSFLAGASYEQYF. As DNA, the CDR3 is TGCGCCAGCAGCTTTCTAGCGGGAGCCTCCTACGAGCAGTACTTC.

This chain joins TRBV10-3 and TRBJ2-7; no reliable D call. The CDR3 runs 11 residues. V was cut by 6 bases and J by 3 bases, with 6 bases left in between. Germline CDR1 and CDR2: ENHRY and SYGVKD. CDR3 residues: CAIRGNYEQYF. Written as DNA, the CDR3 is TGTGCCATCAGGGGAAACTACGAGCAGTACTTC.

The chain couples TRBV27 to TRBJ2-7; 9 bases align to TRBD2. This CDR3 spans 15 amino acids. Germline V gene lookup returns CDR1 MNHEY and CDR2 SMNVEV (reference sequence). V trimming: 3 bases; J trimming: 0 bases; junction bases outside the gene matches: 3. In nucleotides, the CDR3 is TGTGCCAGCAGTTTTGGCGGGGGGGCCTCCTACGAGCAGTACTTC. Amino acids: CASSFGGGASYEQYF.

This clonotype has just a few counts. This chain uses TRBV6-5 with TRBJ2-3; a possible D gene is TRBD1 (5 bases). Trimming took off 0 bases at V and 2 bases at J, with 9 bases between the two ends. There are 15 residues in the CDR3. Germline CDR1 reads MNHEY; CDR2 reads SVGAGI. The CDR3 bases are TGTGCCAGCAGTTACTCAGGACAACACACAGATACGCAGTATTTT. Translated, it gives CASSYSGQHTDTQYF.